This T cell receptor (beta chain) appears in the sequencing data of a study of CD8+ T cells in alopecia areata. Between the trimmed V and J ends, which lost 5 bases and 9 bases, there was a span of 6 bases. CDR3 length: 10 amino acids. Looked up from germline, CDR1 is SGHNT and CDR2 is YYREEE (reference sequence). The treatment is: oral pan-JAK inhibitor, 5-10 mg twice daily. Following RNA extraction, reverse transcription yielded cDNA that acted as the sequencing template. Clones were sequenced by immunoSEQ multiplex PCR, and TCRdb holds only the in-frame ones, with some missing. This table holds 95,000 to 150,000 clones, about 59% found once.

The material was CD4+ T cells sorted from blood, obtained at week 4, from a patient treated with tofacitinib. The source is a human donor with alopecia areata. The V gene is TRBV5-4, the J gene TRBJ2-1; D is ambiguous. As DNA, the CDR3 is TGTGCCAGCAGAGCCAGTGAGCAGTTCTTC. It is translated as CASRASEQFF.